Sequencing of this T cell receptor beta chain was carried out in a study of control samples from healthy donors and cancer patients. With 5 bases clipped from V and 4 bases from J, the junction kept 8 bases outside the gene matches. CDR1 SGHRS and CDR2 YFSETQ come from the germline V gene. This CDR3 has 15 amino acids. Measured with immunoSEQ multiplex PCR; TCRdb has only the in-frame clones, and not every one. This sample has 130,000 to 150,000 clones, with 85% to 95% found just once. Specimen: PBMCs. The sequence came from a man aged 55 to 69 with colorectal cancer. The chain links TRBV5-1 to TRBJ2-2; TRBD1 matches 7 bases. The CDR3 DNA reads as TGCGCCAGCAGTCCGCGGACAGGAGTCACCGGGGAGCTGTTTTTT. Translation: CASSPRTGVTGELFF.